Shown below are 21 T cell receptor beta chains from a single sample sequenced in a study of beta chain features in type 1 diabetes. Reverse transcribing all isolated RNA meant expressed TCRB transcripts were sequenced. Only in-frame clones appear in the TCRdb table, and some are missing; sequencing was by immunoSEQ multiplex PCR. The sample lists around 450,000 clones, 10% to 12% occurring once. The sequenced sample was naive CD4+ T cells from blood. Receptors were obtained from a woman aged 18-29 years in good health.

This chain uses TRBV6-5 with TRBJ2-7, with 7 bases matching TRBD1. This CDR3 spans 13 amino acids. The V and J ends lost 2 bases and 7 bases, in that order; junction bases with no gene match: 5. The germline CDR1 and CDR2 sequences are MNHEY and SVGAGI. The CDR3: CASSYRSGGEQYF. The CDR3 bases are TGTGCCAGCAGTTACAGGTCAGGGGGAGAGCAGTACTTC.

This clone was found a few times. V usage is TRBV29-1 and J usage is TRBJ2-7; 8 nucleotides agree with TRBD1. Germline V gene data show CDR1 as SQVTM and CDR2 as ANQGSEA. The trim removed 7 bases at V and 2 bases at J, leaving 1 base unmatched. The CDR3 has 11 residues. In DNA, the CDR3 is TGCAGCGGGGGACAGGCCTACGAGCAGTACTTC. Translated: CSGGQAYEQYF.

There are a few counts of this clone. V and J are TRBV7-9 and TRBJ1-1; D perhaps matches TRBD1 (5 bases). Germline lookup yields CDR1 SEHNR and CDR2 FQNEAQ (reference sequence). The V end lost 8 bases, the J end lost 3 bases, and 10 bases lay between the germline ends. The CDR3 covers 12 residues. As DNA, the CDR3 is TGTGCCAGCGCTATAGGGGACACTGAAGCTTTCTTT. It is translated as CASAIGDTEAFF.

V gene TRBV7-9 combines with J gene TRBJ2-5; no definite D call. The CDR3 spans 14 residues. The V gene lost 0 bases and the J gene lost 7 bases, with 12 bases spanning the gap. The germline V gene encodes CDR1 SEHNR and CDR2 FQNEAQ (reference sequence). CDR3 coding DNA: TGTGCCAGCAGCTTAGCGTCCGGAATAGGGACCCAGTACTTC. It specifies CASSLASGIGTQYF.

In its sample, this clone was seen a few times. CDR3 loop: CASSLDSRYNEQFF. The CDR3 DNA reads as TGTGCCAGCAGCTTGGACAGCCGTTACAATGAGCAGTTCTTC. The chain has TRBV5-4 and TRBJ2-1; D not certain. The V end was cut by 0 bases, the J end by 4 bases, with 8 bases between. Looked up from germline, CDR1 is SGHNT and CDR2 is YYREEE (reference sequence). The CDR3 has 14 residues.

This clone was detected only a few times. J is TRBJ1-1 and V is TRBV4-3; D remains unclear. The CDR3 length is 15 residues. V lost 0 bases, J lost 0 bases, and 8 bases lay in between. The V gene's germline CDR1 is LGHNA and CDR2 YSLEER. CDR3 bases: TGCGCCAGCAGCCAAGAGATCGCGATGAACACTGAAGCTTTCTTT. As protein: CASSQEIAMNTEAFF.

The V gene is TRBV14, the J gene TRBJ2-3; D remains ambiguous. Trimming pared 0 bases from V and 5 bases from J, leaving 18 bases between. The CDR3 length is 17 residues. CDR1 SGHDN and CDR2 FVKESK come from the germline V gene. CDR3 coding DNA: TGTGCCAGCAGCCAAGAGGCTCCCCTAGTAGGCAAAGATACGCAGTATTTT. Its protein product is CASSQEAPLVGKDTQYF.

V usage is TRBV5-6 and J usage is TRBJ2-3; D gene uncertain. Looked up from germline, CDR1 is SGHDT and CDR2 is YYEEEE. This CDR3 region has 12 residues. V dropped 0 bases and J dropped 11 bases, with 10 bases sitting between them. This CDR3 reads CASSLGLQMQYF. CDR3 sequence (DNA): TGTGCCAGCAGCTTGGGATTACAGATGCAGTATTTT.

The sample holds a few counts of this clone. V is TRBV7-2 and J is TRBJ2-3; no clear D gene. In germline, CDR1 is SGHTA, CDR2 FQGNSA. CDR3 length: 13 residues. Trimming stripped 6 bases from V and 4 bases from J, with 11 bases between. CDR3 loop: CASSLIFADTQYF. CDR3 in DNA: TGTGCCAGCAGTTTAATTTTCGCAGATACGCAGTATTTT. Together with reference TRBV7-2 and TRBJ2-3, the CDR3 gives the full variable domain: GAGVSQSPSNKVTEKGKDVELRCDPISGHTALYWYRQSLGQGLEFLIYFQGNSAPDKSGLPSDRFSAERTGGSVSTLTIQRTQQEDSAVYLCASSLIFADTQYFGPGTRLTVL.

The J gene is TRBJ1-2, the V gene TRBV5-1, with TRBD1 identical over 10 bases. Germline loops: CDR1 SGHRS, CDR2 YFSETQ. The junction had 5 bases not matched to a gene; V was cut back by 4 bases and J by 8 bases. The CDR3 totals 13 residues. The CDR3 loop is CASSTRDRGGYTF. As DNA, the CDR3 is TGCGCCAGCAGCACCCGGGACAGGGGCGGCTACACCTTC.

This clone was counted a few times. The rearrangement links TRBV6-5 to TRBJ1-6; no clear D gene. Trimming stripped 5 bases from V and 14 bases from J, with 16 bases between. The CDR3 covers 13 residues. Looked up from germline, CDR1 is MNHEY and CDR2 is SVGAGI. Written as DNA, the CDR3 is TGTGCCAGCAGTATAGGACGGTATATGGCCCTCCACTTT. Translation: CASSIGRYMALHF.

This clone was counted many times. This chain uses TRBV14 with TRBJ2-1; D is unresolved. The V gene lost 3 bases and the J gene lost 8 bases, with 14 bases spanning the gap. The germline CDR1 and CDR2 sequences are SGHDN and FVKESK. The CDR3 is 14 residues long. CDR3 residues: CASSQDIGRYEQFF. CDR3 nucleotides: TGTGCCAGCAGCCAGGATATTGGACGCTATGAGCAGTTCTTC.

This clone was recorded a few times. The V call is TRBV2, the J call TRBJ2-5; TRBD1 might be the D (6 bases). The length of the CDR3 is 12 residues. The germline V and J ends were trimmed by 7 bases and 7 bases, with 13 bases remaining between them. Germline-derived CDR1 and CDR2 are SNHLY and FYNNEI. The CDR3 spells CASNLLRGTQYF. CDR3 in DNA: TGTGCCAGCAATCTCCTCAGGGGGACCCAGTACTTC.

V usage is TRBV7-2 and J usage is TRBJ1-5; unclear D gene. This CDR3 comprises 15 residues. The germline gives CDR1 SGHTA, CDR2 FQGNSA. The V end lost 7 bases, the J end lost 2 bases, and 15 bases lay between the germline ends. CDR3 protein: CASTPRGNRNQPQHF. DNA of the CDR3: TGTGCCAGCACCCCCCGCGGGAATCGCAATCAGCCCCAGCATTTT.

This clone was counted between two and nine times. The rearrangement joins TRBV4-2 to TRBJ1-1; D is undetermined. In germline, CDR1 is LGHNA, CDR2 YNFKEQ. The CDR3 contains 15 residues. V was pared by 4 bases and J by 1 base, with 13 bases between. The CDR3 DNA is TGTGCCAGCAGCCTAGGTGGATTCTGGAACACTGAAGCTTTCTTT. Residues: CASSLGGFWNTEAFF.

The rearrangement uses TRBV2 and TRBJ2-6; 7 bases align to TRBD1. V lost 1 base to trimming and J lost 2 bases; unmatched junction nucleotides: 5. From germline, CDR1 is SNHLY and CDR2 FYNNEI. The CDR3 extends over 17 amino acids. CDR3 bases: TGTGCCAGCAGTGAAGGGGTTACAGGGGCTGGGGCCAACGTCCTGACTTTC. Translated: CASSEGVTGAGANVLTF.

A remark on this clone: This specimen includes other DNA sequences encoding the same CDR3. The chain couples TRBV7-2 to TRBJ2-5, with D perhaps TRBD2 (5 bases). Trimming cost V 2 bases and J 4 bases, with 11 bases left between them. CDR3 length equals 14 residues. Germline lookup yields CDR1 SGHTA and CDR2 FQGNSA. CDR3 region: CASSLSGRRETQYF. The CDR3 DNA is TGTGCCAGCAGCTTAAGTGGGAGAAGAGAGACCCAGTACTTC.

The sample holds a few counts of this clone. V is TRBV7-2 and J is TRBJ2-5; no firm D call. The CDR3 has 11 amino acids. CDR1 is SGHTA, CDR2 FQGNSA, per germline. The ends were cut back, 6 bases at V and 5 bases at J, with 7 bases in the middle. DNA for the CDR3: TGTGCCAGCAGACAACGGGAGACCCAGTACTTC. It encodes CASRQRETQYF.

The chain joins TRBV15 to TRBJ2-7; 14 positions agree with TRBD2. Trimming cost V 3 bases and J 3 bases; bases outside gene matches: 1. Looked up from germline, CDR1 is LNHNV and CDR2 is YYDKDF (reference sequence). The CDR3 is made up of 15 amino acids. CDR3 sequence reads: CATSSGLAGGYEQYF. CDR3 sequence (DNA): TGTGCCACCAGCAGCGGACTAGCGGGAGGCTACGAGCAGTACTTC.

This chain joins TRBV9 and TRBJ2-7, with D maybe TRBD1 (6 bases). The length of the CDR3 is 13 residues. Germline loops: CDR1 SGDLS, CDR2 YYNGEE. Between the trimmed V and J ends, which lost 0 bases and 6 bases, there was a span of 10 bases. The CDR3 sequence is CASSVAQGTEQYF. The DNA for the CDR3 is TGTGCCAGCAGCGTAGCTCAGGGGACCGAGCAGTACTTC.

In DNA form, the CDR3 reads TGCGCCAGCAGCTCAACCGGGACAGCGTCAGAGACCCAGTACTTC. Amino acids: CASSSTGTASETQYF. This sequence joins TRBV5-1 and TRBJ2-5; 7 nucleotides align to TRBD1. V gave up 3 bases and J gave up 4 bases; unmatched junction bases: 9. The germline V gene has CDR1 SGHRS and CDR2 YFSETQ. The length of the CDR3 is 15 residues.